These T cell receptor beta chains were read from a single sample in a study of ipilimumab plus nivolumab after autologous stem cell transplantation. Sequencing was performed with immunoSEQ multiplex PCR; in TCRdb, only in-frame clones are kept and a portion is missing. The sample has a few thousand clones, roughly 79% seen once. The sample here was PBMCs, taken in a trial of ipilimumab plus nivolumab as post-transplant consolidation. These receptors originate from a male donor with multiple myeloma. CDR3s include the opening cysteine and the closing phenylalanine or tryptophan. Fields, in order: D gene, clone size, J gene, V gene, CDR3 protein, CDR3 DNA. The D gene is left open where the match is weak. The size of a clone is reported for some rows only, either as once, few or many, or as a class for expanded clones.

D: TRBD2; size: .; J: TRBJ2-3; V: TRBV7-3; CDR3: CASSRSGGADTQYF; DNA: TGTGCCAGCAGCCGTAGCGGGGGGGCAGATACGCAGTATTTT
D: TRBD1; size: .; J: TRBJ1-2; V: TRBV29-1; CDR3: CSVEGQGASGYTF; DNA: TGCAGCGTTGAGGGGCAGGGGGCTAGTGGCTACACCTTC
D: .; size: few; J: TRBJ1-1; V: TRBV7-9; CDR3: CASTLNTEAFF; DNA: TGTGCCAGCACCCTGAACACTGAAGCTTTCTTT
D: TRBD2; size: .; J: TRBJ2-2; V: TRBV11-2; CDR3: CASGLGLAGGQDTGELFF; DNA: TGTGCCAGCGGCCTGGGACTAGCGGGGGGGCAGGACACCGGGGAGCTGTTTTTT
D: .; size: .; J: TRBJ1-6; V: TRBV5-6; CDR3: CASSTPMTEYNSPLHF; DNA: TGTGCCAGCAGCACACCAATGACAGAATATAATTCACCCCTCCACTTT
D: TRBD1; size: large; J: TRBJ1-2; V: TRBV4-1; CDR3: CASSQLLGQSSSDGYTF; DNA: TGCGCCAGCAGCCAGCTTTTGGGACAGTCATCTTCGGATGGCTACACCTTC
D: TRBD2; size: .; J: TRBJ2-3; V: TRBV9; CDR3: CASSISGGGTDTQYF; DNA: TGTGCCAGCAGCATTAGCGGGGGAGGCACAGATACGCAGTATTTT
D: .; size: .; J: TRBJ2-3; V: TRBV7-3; CDR3: CASSLTANTDTQYF; DNA: TGTGCCAGCAGCTTAACGGCCAACACAGATACGCAGTATTTT
D: .; size: .; J: TRBJ1-3; V: TRBV7-2; CDR3: CASSLVRAGNTIYF; DNA: TGTGCCAGCAGCTTAGTAAGGGCTGGAAACACCATATATTTT
D: .; size: .; J: TRBJ2-1; V: TRBV7-3; CDR3: CASSLNGPGDNEQFF; DNA: TGTGCCAGCAGCTTAAACGGGCCAGGGGACAATGAGCAGTTCTTC
D: .; size: few; J: TRBJ2-5; V: TRBV5-4; CDR3: CASSPGETQYF; DNA: TGTGCCAGCAGCCCGGGGGAGACCCAGTACTTC
D: TRBD1; size: .; J: TRBJ1-4; V: TRBV6-1; CDR3: CASSEEQTGTGFPWDEKLFF; DNA: TGTGCCAGCAGTGAAGAGCAAACCGGGACAGGGTTTCCATGGGATGAAAAACTGTTTTTT
D: .; size: .; J: TRBJ2-5; V: TRBV7-9; CDR3: CASSSSGLLETQYF; DNA: TGTGCCAGCAGCTCCTCGGGGCTCTTAGAGACCCAGTACTTC
D: .; size: .; J: TRBJ2-6; V: TRBV4-3; CDR3: CASSLGLVSSGANVLTF; DNA: TGCGCCAGCAGCCTAGGACTCGTGAGCTCTGGGGCCAACGTCCTGACTTTC
D: .; size: few; J: TRBJ2-3; V: TRBV6-1; CDR3: CALGKEGAPDTQYF; DNA: TGTGCACTGGGCAAGGAGGGGGCGCCAGATACGCAGTATTTT
D: .; size: few; J: TRBJ2-2; V: TRBV6-4; CDR3: CASSDSQAWWGAVF; DNA: TGTGCCAGCAGTGACTCCCAGGCTTGGTGGGGAGCTGTTTTT
D: .; size: .; J: TRBJ1-1; V: TRBV5-8; CDR3: CASSPIILFADEAFF; DNA: TGTGCCAGCAGCCCCATAATTCTTTTTGCGGATGAAGCTTTCTTT
D: .; size: few; J: TRBJ2-7; V: TRBV7-9; CDR3: CASSLPGGAYEQYF; DNA: TGTGCCAGCAGCTTGCCCGGGGGCGCCTACGAGCAGTACTTC
D: .; size: .; J: TRBJ2-7; V: TRBV11-2; CDR3: CASSLGWDEQYF; DNA: TGTGCCAGCAGCTTAGGTTGGGACGAGCAGTACTTC
D: .; size: once; J: TRBJ1-3; V: TRBV19; CDR3: CASSITRNTIYF; DNA: TGTGCCAGTAGTATAACGAGAAACACCATATATTTT
D: .; size: once; J: TRBJ1-2; V: TRBV5-1; CDR3: CASSLDVDFGGYTF; DNA: TGCGCCAGCAGCTTGGATGTCGACTTTGGGGGCTACACCTTC
D: TRBD1; size: .; J: TRBJ2-6; V: TRBV18; CDR3: CASSPIIEGGRGANVLTF; DNA: TGTGCCAGCTCACCAATCATAGAAGGGGGCCGGGGGGCCAACGTCCTGACTTTC
D: .; size: .; J: TRBJ2-7; V: TRBV4-3; CDR3: CASSHSGEAEQYF; DNA: TGCGCCAGCAGCCATTCCGGGGAGGCCGAGCAGTACTTC
D: .; size: .; J: TRBJ1-2; V: TRBV9; CDR3: CASSARSSLIGYTF; DNA: TGTGCCAGCAGCGCCAGGTCATCCCTTATTGGCTACACCTTC
D: TRBD1; size: .; J: TRBJ1-6; V: TRBV2; CDR3: CASSPDRAGNSPLHF; DNA: TGTGCCAGCAGCCCCGACAGGGCGGGTAATTCACCCCTCCACTTT
D: .; size: .; J: TRBJ2-2; V: TRBV4-1; CDR3: CASTHPNTGELFF; DNA: TGCGCCAGCACCCACCCGAACACCGGGGAGCTGTTTTTT
D: TRBD2; size: .; J: TRBJ2-3; V: TRBV7-2; CDR3: CASSSTSGGLSSTDTQYF; DNA: TGTGCCAGCAGCTCGACTAGCGGGGGGCTCTCTAGCACAGATACGCAGTATTTT
D: TRBD2; size: .; J: TRBJ2-5; V: TRBV5-1; CDR3: CASSFRSGAQETQYF; DNA: TGCGCCAGCAGCTTTCGGAGCGGGGCCCAAGAGACCCAGTACTTC
D: TRBD2; size: .; J: TRBJ2-3; V: TRBV19; CDR3: CAVGSSGTKGTDTQYF; DNA: TGTGCCGTTGGGAGTAGCGGGACAAAGGGCACAGATACGCAGTATTTT
D: TRBD2; size: .; J: TRBJ2-3; V: TRBV6-5; CDR3: CAVRSGGITDTQYF; DNA: TGTGCCGTCCGTAGCGGGGGGATCACAGATACGCAGTATTTT
D: TRBD1; size: few; J: TRBJ1-6; V: TRBV9; CDR3: CASSDGTVGAPLHF; DNA: TGTGCCAGCAGCGACGGGACAGTCGGGGCACCCCTCCACTTT